One T cell receptor (beta chain) is described in this entry. Libraries were prepared by immunoSEQ multiplex PCR; TCRdb keeps only in-frame clonotypes and omits some of them. This table has about 24,000 clones, around 84% appearing once. These data are taken from a study of PD-1 blockade in classical Hodgkin lymphoma. Time point defined: cycle 4 day 1 (C4D1), after 6 weeks of nivolumab. With no exception, relapse followed autologous stem cell transplantation in all patients, and brentuximab vedotin exposure varied. Germline CDR1 and CDR2: SGHTA and FQGNSA. V was pared by 6 bases and J by 2 bases, with 14 bases between. The CDR3 runs 14 residues.

This material consisted of peripheral blood mononuclear cells (PBMCs), taken before the fourth cycle of nivolumab. This TCR was sampled from a human donor with classical Hodgkin lymphoma. The genes are TRBV7-2 and TRBJ2-7; TRBD2 might be the D (6 bases). The CDR3 DNA sequence: TGTGCCAGCAGGTCCCGGGAGCAGACCTACGAGCAGTACTTC. It codes for CASRSREQTYEQYF.